The T cell receptor beta chain under discussion was sequenced for a study of OX40 agonist ivuxolimab in advanced cancers. Regarding the study as a whole: Partial responders treated at 0.1-3.0 mg/kg exhibited clonal expansion among the lowest measured. Certain nonresponders likewise exhibited a low normalized T-cell clonal expansion.

Profiling relied on immunoSEQ multiplex PCR, and the TCRdb table lists in-frame clones only, not all of them. Among 73,000 or so clones, 84% were seen once, and the ten largest hold approximately 2.6%. V shed 6 bases and J shed 3 bases, with 12 bases lying between them. The CDR3 totals 14 residues. CDR1 is ENHRY and CDR2 is SYGVKD in the germline V gene. As regards this clone: The antigen is not known.

The source material was CD4+ or CD8+ T cells sorted from blood, sampled in a trial of the OX40 agonist ivuxolimab. The genes are TRBV10-3 and TRBJ1-5; tentatively, D is TRBD1 (6 bases). The source is an adult with an advanced solid tumor such as melanoma, head and neck, liver or kidney cancer. CDR3: CAIRAGAVNQPQHF. As DNA, the CDR3 is TGTGCCATCAGGGCAGGGGCTGTCAATCAGCCCCAGCATTTT.